This T cell receptor (beta chain) originates from a study of cytomegalovirus exposure and HLA in healthy donors. Primers included in the PCR were 60 Vbeta and 13 Jbeta primers. The data were produced by immunoSEQ multiplex PCR, yet TCRdb's version contains in-frame clones alone and is incomplete. The sample has around 200,000 clones, 70% to 75% seen once. From germline, CDR1 is SGHDT and CDR2 YYEEEE. The V segment lost 6 bases and the J segment 4 bases; nucleotides outside the gene matches: 17. The CDR3 consists of 19 residues. The sample holds a few counts of this clone. This clonotype was obtained from a man aged 25 to 40 in good health and CMV-seropositive. Material: PBMCs. The gene calls are TRBV5-6 and TRBJ2-3; TRBD2 agrees at 13 bases. The CDR3 DNA reads TGTGCCAGCAAGTCCCCGGGACTAGCGGGATACGGCTCGGCAGATACGCAGTATTTT. Encoded protein: CASKSPGLAGYGSADTQYF.